This TCR beta chain came from a study of T cells in Graves' hyperthyroidism and ophthalmopathy. Germline CDR1 reads SGHAT; CDR2 reads FQNNGV. Germline trimming cut 3 bases from V and 0 bases from J; bases unmatched to any gene: 3. This CDR3 has 15 amino acids. Researchers amplified the TCR beta CDR3 regions from RNA transcripts. The primer set for the first-round RT-PCR of the TCR CDR3 was HTBI. In TCRdb, the multiplex PCR reads were re-called with MiXCR into one record per CDR3 protein. The sample lists hundreds of thousands of distinct CDR3 sequences, roughly 23% occurring once. This clonotype has more than one count but fewer than ten. Exclusion of a patient resulted from uncontrolled infection, other autoimmune disease, pregnancy or lactation.

The sample consisted of blood. The source of this sequence is a woman aged 65 to 85 with Graves' ophthalmopathy. The chain joins TRBV11-2 to TRBJ2-7; 9 nucleotides line up with TRBD2. The CDR3 loop is CASSLTSGLSYEQYF. The CDR3 region has the DNA TGTGCCAGCAGCTTGACTAGCGGACTCTCCTACGAGCAGTACTTC.